The 18 T cell receptor beta chains below all came from one sample that was sequenced in a study of T cells expressing NK-cell markers. TCRdb reanalyzed the 5' RACE reads and collapses them to one entry per CDR3 protein, without DNA. This listing includes more than 400,000 distinct CDR3 sequences. Sequencing input: blood T cells: a sorted CD56 or NKG2C T cell subset, CD4+ or CD8+ T cells, or bulk PBMC T cells (not recorded which). All receptors derive from a woman aged 18-69 years in good health.

J is TRBJ2-2 and V is TRBV20-1; TCRdb's assignment of TRBD1 cannot be checked, as there is no DNA. CDR3 length: 16 amino acids. The germline CDR1 and CDR2 sequences are DFQATT and SNEGSKA (reference sequence). This chain's CDR3 is CSARNNPGFWTGELFF.

This rearrangement joins TRBV9 to TRBJ2-1. The CDR3 is made up of 15 amino acids. Germline V gene sequence: CDR1 SGDLS, CDR2 YYNGEE. Here the CDR3 reads CASSVDSGPYNEQFF.

The CDR3 here is CASSVRIGGADEQFF. The chain is built from TRBV9 and TRBJ2-1; TCRdb reports TRBD1, a call that lacks DNA to check it against. Looked up from germline, CDR1 is SGDLS and CDR2 is YYNGEE. This CDR3 has 15 amino acids. Full variable domain (outside the CDR3, taken from reference TRBV9 and TRBJ2-1): DSGVTQTPKHLITATGQRVTLRCSPRSGDLSVYWYQQSLDQGLQFLIQYYNGEERAKGNILERFSAQQFPDLHSELNLSSLELGDSALYFCASSVRIGGADEQFFGPGTRLTVL.

This sequence joins TRBV11-2 and TRBJ1-1; TCRdb designates TRBD1, a call that cannot be tested without DNA. The CDR3 runs 18 residues. Germline V lookup: CDR1 SGHAT, CDR2 FQNNGV. This chain's CDR3 is CASSLDRWDRRMNTEAFF.

This rearrangement joins TRBV6-2 or TRBV6-3 to TRBJ2-1. The CDR3 loop spans 14 amino acids. Germline V gene lookup returns CDR1 MNHEY and CDR2 SVGEGT. This CDR3 reads CASSTSPWGNEQFF.

This chain connects TRBV5-4 to TRBJ1-4. The CDR3 runs 15 residues. Per the germline V gene, CDR1 is SGHNT and CDR2 is YYREEE (reference sequence). The chain's CDR3 is CASSLMMGNIEKLFF.

The V call is TRBV6-5, the J call TRBJ2-3; TCRdb selects TRBD1, and the lack of DNA leaves this call unchecked. This CDR3 is built from 15 residues. The germline gives CDR1 MNHEY, CDR2 SVGAGI. This chain's CDR3 is CASSYLGGGGDTQYF.

The rearrangement links TRBV27 to TRBJ2-7; with no DNA, the TCRdb D assignment of TRBD1 cannot be verified. In germline, CDR1 is MNHEY, CDR2 SMNVEV (reference sequence). CDR3 length: 15 amino acids. This chain's CDR3 is CASSLGQGRYYEQYF.

The chain has TRBV12-3 or TRBV12-4 and TRBJ2-5; TCRdb lists TRBD1, though no DNA is available to test this call. This CDR3 region has 14 residues. CDR3: CASSSGQPQETQYF.

The chain uses TRBV11-2 and TRBJ2-5; checking the TCRdb D call of TRBD1 is not possible without DNA. Germline V gene data show CDR1 as SGHAT and CDR2 as FQNNGV. The CDR3 consists of 14 residues. The CDR3 sequence: CASSLEGDKSTQYF.

The chain joins TRBV28 to TRBJ2-5; TCRdb indicates TRBD2, and absent DNA this call remains unverified. This CDR3 has 14 amino acids. Germline V CDR1 and CDR2: MDHEN, SYDVKM. The chain's CDR3 is CACAGTSAQETQYF.

The chain has TRBV20-1 and TRBJ1-1. CDR3 length equals 14 residues. Germline CDR1 DFQATT, CDR2 SNEGSKA (reference sequence). CDR3 amino acids: CSAREGGSDPEAFF.

This chain joins TRBV24-1 and TRBJ2-5; TCRdb returns TRBD2, unconfirmable since there is no DNA. Looked up from germline, CDR1 is KGHDR and CDR2 is SFDVKD. The CDR3 runs to 14 residues. This chain's CDR3 is CATSMGGGGETQYF.

V and J are TRBV19 and TRBJ2-7; the TRBD1 assignment by TCRdb is unverifiable without DNA. Germline values: CDR1 LNHDA, CDR2 SQIVND (reference sequence). This CDR3 has 12 residues. The CDR3: CASGGQVYEQYF.

V is TRBV21-1 and J is TRBJ1-1; the TCRdb D gene call, TRBD1, has no DNA to confirm it. TRBV21-1 corresponds to a pseudogene. The CDR3 runs 14 residues. This chain's CDR3 is CASSKWDREWEAFF.

This sequence joins TRBV20-1 and TRBJ2-3; the D call of TRBD2 rests on TCRdb alone, since no DNA is present to check it. This CDR3 is built from 13 residues. Looked up from germline, CDR1 is DFQATT and CDR2 is SNEGSKA (reference sequence). The CDR3 region is CSASGRRGDTQYF.

The chain links TRBV6-2 or TRBV6-3 to TRBJ2-7. The CDR3 contains 12 residues. CDR1 and CDR2 (germline): MNHEY, SVGEGT. The CDR3: CASSYWAGEQYF.

The chain has TRBV27 and TRBJ2-2; TCRdb's D call, TRBD2, is unchecked because there is no DNA. The V gene's germline CDR1 is MNHEY and CDR2 SMNVEV (reference sequence). The CDR3 has 18 amino acids. CDR3 amino acids: CASSLAAGGRGLTGELSF.